Presented here are 28 T cell receptor beta chains from one specimen sequenced in a study of T cell repertoires in cytomegalovirus infection. MiXCR was run by TCRdb on the reads, yielding one entry per CDR3 protein. The sample contains approximately 180,000 distinct CDR3 sequences, roughly a fifth of which appear only once. Sequenced: PBMCs. These receptors all come from a human donor in good health (CMV status not recorded). Some clones in this sample may be carry-over from other donors' samples.

This clonotype was found many times. The CDR3 reads CASSFNPDGARAFF. In nucleotides, the CDR3 is TGTGCCAGCAGCTTCAACCCAGACGGAGCGAGGGCTTTCTTT. The chain is built from TRBV7-2 and TRBJ1-1; D gene uncertain. V lost 3 bases, J lost 11 bases, and 19 bases lay in between. CDR3 length equals 14 residues. Germline CDR1 and CDR2: SGHTA and FQGNSA.

This clonotype was recorded many times. The rearrangement joins TRBV7-2 to TRBJ2-1, with D perhaps matching TRBD1 or TRBD2 (5 bases each). The CDR3 runs 15 residues. Trimming took off 6 bases at V and 4 bases at J, with 16 bases between the two ends. Per germline, CDR1 SGHTA and CDR2 FQGNSA. CDR3 loop: CASRTAGTRYNEQFF. CDR3 nucleotides: TGTGCCAGCAGAACCGCCGGGACCCGTTACAATGAGCAGTTCTTC.

This chain joins TRBV6-1 and TRBJ2-2; the D is unclear. V was pared by 2 bases and J by 6 bases, with 7 bases between. This CDR3 is 13 amino acids long. Germline CDR1 and CDR2: MNHNS and SASEGT. This CDR3 is CASSEYGAGELFF. In nucleotides, the CDR3 is TGTGCCAGCAGTGAATACGGAGCCGGGGAGCTGTTTTTT.

This clonotype has a handful of counts. This sequence joins TRBV14 and TRBJ2-7; D not resolved. The germline V gene encodes CDR1 SGHDN and CDR2 FVKESK. The CDR3 loop spans 16 amino acids. V shed 10 bases and J shed 7 bases, with 29 bases lying between them. The CDR3 reads CATSPLETPGRWEQYF. In nucleotides, the CDR3 is TGTGCCACCTCCCCTCTCGAGACTCCTGGCCGGTGGGAGCAGTACTTC.

Remarks on this clonotype: The junction shows a germline mismatch at one end, possibly a read error. The V call is TRBV15, the J call TRBJ1-1, with D unclear. This CDR3 has 12 residues. Looked up from germline, CDR1 is LNHNV and CDR2 is YYDKDF (reference sequence). The CDR3 DNA is TGTGCCACCAGCAGAGACAGGACTGAAGCTTACTTT. Protein: CATSRDRTEAYF.

The CDR3 DNA follows: TGTGCCATCAGTGAAGGTTGGCGAGGTGGCAATCAGCCCCAGCATTTT. Protein sequence: CAISEGWRGGNQPQHF. V is TRBV10-3 and J is TRBJ1-5; D unclear. Germline V lookup: CDR1 ENHRY, CDR2 SYGVKD. The length of the CDR3 is 16 residues. The V gene lost 3 bases and the J gene lost 2 bases, with 14 bases spanning the gap.

This clonotype was seen at least ten times. This sequence joins TRBV7-2 and TRBJ2-7, with a tentative D call TRBD1 (5 bases). Trimming took 2 bases from V and 1 from J, leaving 12 bases between them. CDR1 and CDR2 (germline): SGHTA, FQGNSA. This CDR3 has 15 amino acids. CDR3 in DNA: TGTGCCAGCAGCTTACACAGTGGGGCGTCCTACGAGCAGTACTTC. Its translation: CASSLHSGASYEQYF.

The CDR3 DNA sequence: TGCAGTGCTACCCTGAGACAGGGTAGTTGGGTTGGTGGCAATCAGCCCCAGCATTTT. Encoded protein: CSATLRQGSWVGGNQPQHF. The gene calls are TRBV20-1 and TRBJ1-5; 7 bases fit TRBD1. The germline gives CDR1 DFQATT, CDR2 SNEGSKA (reference sequence). With 4 bases clipped from V and 2 bases from J, the junction kept 20 bases outside the gene matches. This CDR3 has 19 amino acids.

The chain has TRBV7-2 and TRBJ1-2; maybe TRBD1 (6 bases). V shed 5 bases and J shed 7 bases, with 17 bases lying between them. This CDR3 is 14 amino acids long. CDR1 and CDR2 (germline): SGHTA, FQGNSA. The CDR3 coding sequence is TGTGCCAGCAGCCAGTACAGGGAGGAGGGTGGCTACACCTTC. It is translated as CASSQYREEGGYTF.

V gene TRBV12-3 or TRBV12-4 combines with J gene TRBJ2-7, with D possibly TRBD1 on 5 matching bases. The CDR3 is made up of 15 amino acids. V lost 3 bases and J lost 0, with 12 bases in between. CDR3 residues: CASSLRQGASYEQYF. The CDR3 nucleotides are TGTGCCAGCAGTTTGCGGCAGGGCGCCTCCTACGAGCAGTACTTC.

This clonotype was recorded a few times. The chain couples TRBV20-1 to TRBJ2-3; D gene ambiguous. The germline gives CDR1 DFQATT, CDR2 SNEGSKA (reference sequence). CDR3 length: 14 residues. V lost 4 bases, J lost 0 bases, and 11 bases lay in between. CDR3 DNA: TGCAGTGCTAAGAAGCTAACTAGCACAGATACGCAGTATTTT. Translated, it gives CSAKKLTSTDTQYF.

The V gene is TRBV28, the J gene TRBJ2-7; 8 positions match TRBD1. V lost 6 bases to trimming and J lost 0 bases; unmatched junction nucleotides: 7. Per the germline V gene, CDR1 is MDHEN and CDR2 is SYDVKM. The CDR3 has 15 residues. CDR3 sequence: CASSLTGASSYEQYF. The CDR3 DNA sequence: TGTGCCAGCAGCTTGACAGGGGCGTCCTCCTACGAGCAGTACTTC.

In this sample, this clonotype turned up many times. The rearrangement uses TRBV7-2 and TRBJ2-5, with TRBD1 identical over 8 bases. There are 12 residues in the CDR3. V was clipped by 6 bases and J by 5 bases; unmatched bases: 2. The germline gives CDR1 SGHTA, CDR2 FQGNSA. The CDR3 sequence: CASSRQGETQYF. The DNA for the CDR3 is TGTGCCAGCAGTCGACAGGGGGAGACCCAGTACTTC.

The chain recombines TRBV5-6 with TRBJ2-2, with D perhaps matching TRBD1 (6 bases). V lost 3 bases, J lost 4 bases, and 16 bases lay in between. Germline lookup yields CDR1 SGHDT and CDR2 YYEEEE. This CDR3 spans 16 amino acids. For the CDR3, the DNA is TGTGCCAGCAGCTCTATATCCGGACAGTCCACCGGGGAGCTGTTTTTT. Amino acids: CASSSISGQSTGELFF.

This clonotype was counted between two and nine times. V gene TRBV4-3 combines with J gene TRBJ2-5; D gene uncertain. Trimming removed 4 bases at V and 5 bases at J, with 11 bases between. Germline CDR1 is LGHNA and CDR2 is YSLEER. This CDR3 comprises 13 residues. The CDR3 coding sequence is TGCGCCAGCAGCCCTTATAAGGGCGAGACCCAGTACTTC. As protein: CASSPYKGETQYF.

This clonotype was detected ten times or more. The V call is TRBV20-1, the J call TRBJ2-4; D remains unclear. Germline loops: CDR1 DFQATT, CDR2 SNEGSKA (reference sequence). This CDR3 has 14 residues. The V gene lost 0 bases and the J gene lost 5 bases, with 11 bases spanning the gap. CDR3 DNA sequence: TGCAGTGCTAGAGATCTCGGGCTCGAAAACATTCAGTACTTC. Translated: CSARDLGLENIQYF.

There are many counts of this clonotype. This sequence joins TRBV7-2 and TRBJ2-3; 7 bases are a match to TRBD1. V lost 2 bases to trimming and J lost 1 base; unmatched junction nucleotides: 6. This CDR3 is 16 amino acids long. Germline assignment: CDR1 SGHTA and CDR2 FQGNSA. CDR3 DNA: TGTGCCAGCAGCTTAACGGGGACAGATCGCACAGATACGCAGTATTTT. The encoded protein is CASSLTGTDRTDTQYF. Full variable domain (outside the CDR3, taken from reference TRBV7-2 and TRBJ2-3): GAGVSQSPSNKVTEKGKDVELRCDPISGHTALYWYRQSLGQGLEFLIYFQGNSAPDKSGLPSDRFSAERTGGSVSTLTIQRTQQEDSAVYLCASSLTGTDRTDTQYFGPGTRLTVL.

This clonotype was counted at least ten times. Mismatch with germline at one junction end may stem from a read error. This sequence joins TRBV7-9 and TRBJ1-2; unclear D gene. CDR3 length: 9 amino acids. The V gene's germline CDR1 is SEHNR and CDR2 FQNEAQ (reference sequence). CDR3 DNA sequence: TGTGCCAGCAGCTCAGCCGGACCCTTC. Translating gives CASSSAGPF.

This clonotype has ten or more counts. The genes are TRBV7-8 and TRBJ2-1, with D maybe TRBD2 (5 bases). This CDR3 spans 17 amino acids. The V end was cut by 5 bases, the J end by 2 bases, with 19 bases between. The germline V gene has CDR1 SGHVS and CDR2 FQNEAQ. As DNA, the CDR3 is TGTGCCAGCAGCCATCGACTAACAAGCGGAGCCTACAATGAGCAGTTCTTC. As protein: CASSHRLTSGAYNEQFF.

Details on this clonotype: Mismatch with germline at one junction end may stem from a read error. CDR3 in DNA: TGTACCAGCAGCGTTGAGCGGGAGACCTACAATGAGCAGTTCTTC. It translates to CTSSVERETYNEQFF. The genes are TRBV9 and TRBJ2-1, with 8 bases fitting TRBD2. The CDR3 runs 15 residues. CDR1 and CDR2 from the germline V gene are SGDLS and YYNGEE.

There are a few counts of this clonotype. The chain recombines TRBV20-1 with TRBJ2-5; maybe TRBD2 (5 bases). CDR3 length: 13 residues. Germline-derived CDR1 and CDR2 are DFQATT and SNEGSKA (reference sequence). V lost 6 bases to trimming and J lost 4 bases, with 15 bases between them. This chain's CDR3 is CSALVLGRETQYF. The CDR3 region has the DNA TGCAGTGCCCTCGTTTTAGGGAGAGAGACCCAGTACTTC.

This clonotype has more than one count but fewer than ten. CDR3 protein: CASSYSFGTADGYTF. DNA for the CDR3: TGTGCCAGCAGTTACTCGTTCGGGACAGCCGATGGCTACACCTTC. V usage is TRBV6-6 and J usage is TRBJ1-2, with 7 bases that match TRBD1. The CDR3 sequence is 15 residues long. Germline V gene sequence: CDR1 MNHNY, CDR2 SVGAGI (reference sequence). J lost 6 bases, V lost 0 bases, and 7 bases had no gene match.

This rearrangement joins TRBV19 to TRBJ1-5; 9 bases match TRBD1. After removal of 5 bases from V and 6 bases from J, the junction contained 5 bases not matched to a gene. Per germline, CDR1 LNHDA and CDR2 SQIVND (reference sequence). The CDR3 runs to 14 residues. The CDR3 protein is CASSGTGRAQPQHF. The CDR3 bases are TGTGCCAGTAGTGGGACAGGGCGGGCTCAGCCCCAGCATTTT.

V usage is TRBV10-3 and J usage is TRBJ2-7; D gene unclear. The length of the CDR3 is 12 residues. V lost 2 bases to trimming and J lost 2 bases, with 4 bases between them. The germline CDR1 and CDR2 sequences are ENHRY and SYGVKD. For the CDR3, the DNA is TGTGCCATCAGTGAGACAACCTACGAGCAGTACTTC. This translates into CAISETTYEQYF.

This clonotype was counted between two and nine times. The chain has TRBV19 and TRBJ2-5, with D unclear. CDR1 and CDR2 from the germline V gene are LNHDA and SQIVND (reference sequence). Trimming left V 4 bases short and J 3 bases short, with 9 bases between. The CDR3 is 13 residues long. The CDR3 is CASSRNSEETQYF. The DNA of the CDR3 is TGTGCCAGTAGTAGGAACAGCGAAGAGACCCAGTACTTC.

This clonotype was counted many times. V usage is TRBV11-1 and J usage is TRBJ1-1; D remains ambiguous. The germline V gene encodes CDR1 SGHAT and CDR2 FQDESV (reference sequence). Between the trimmed V and J ends, which lost 8 bases and 2 bases, there was a span of 12 bases. The CDR3 has 13 residues. CDR3 DNA: TGTGCCAGCTCCCCCAGGTTAAACACTGAAGCTTTCTTT. Translating it yields CASSPRLNTEAFF.

This rearrangement joins TRBV5-4 to TRBJ2-5, with 9 bases aligning to TRBD2. Germline V gives CDR1 SGHNT, CDR2 YYREEE (reference sequence). The CDR3 consists of 14 residues. Trimming at V came to 1 base and at J to 13 bases, leaving 11 bases not matched to a gene. This chain's CDR3 is CASSLFGSGGTRYF. The CDR3 bases are TGTGCCAGCAGCTTGTTCGGTAGCGGGGGTACTCGGTACTTC.

The chain is built from TRBV7-2 and TRBJ1-1; maybe TRBD1 (6 bases). Trimming removed 2 bases at V and 2 bases at J, with 24 bases between. The CDR3 consists of 19 residues. CDR1 and CDR2 (germline): SGHTA, FQGNSA. The CDR3 region is CTSSLYTRGEVWENTEAFF. The CDR3 DNA is TGTACCAGCAGCTTATATACTAGGGGGGAGGTATGGGAAAACACTGAAGCTTTCTTT.